This T cell receptor (beta chain) stems from a study of T-cell reconstitution after alpha-beta-depleted transplantation in children. Molecular barcoding with unique molecular identifiers was used for the TCRbeta library. MiXCR was run by TCRdb on the PCR reads, yielding one entry per CDR3 protein. The table lists around 490,000 distinct CDR3 sequences, about an eighth of them singletons. Findings and caveats of the study: Where some patients showed high TCRbeta diversity at day 60, it came from recipient T cells and thymic progenitors that had survived. One year post-transplant, T-cell counts and diversity were largely derived from T cells produced anew. In patients about two months after transplant, alpha-beta T cells reportedly arose from several hundred expanded graft clones.

This clonotype was observed at least ten times. No antigen is known for it. The sample in question was PBMCs, mostly from graft donor cells, obtained 180 days after TCRalphabeta/CD19-depleted stem cell transplant. This clonotype originated in a female patient between 2 and 15 years old who had a stem cell transplant for aplastic anemia, so the T cells may come from the graft donor.

In DNA, the CDR3 is TGTGCCAGCAGCTTAGGCCGACAGGGGATTGGCATTCAGTACTTC. Protein sequence: CASSLGRQGIGIQYF. This chain connects TRBV13 to TRBJ2-4; 8 positions match TRBD1. CDR1 is PRHDT and CDR2 is FYEKMQ in the germline V gene (reference sequence). This CDR3 region has 15 residues. J lost 9 bases, V lost 0 bases, and 7 bases had no gene match.